Described below is a single T cell receptor beta chain sequence and its context. Methods used by the authors: Scientists estimated how many nucleated cells there were by amplifying reference gene primers. The method was immunoSEQ multiplex PCR; TCRdb's version includes in-frame clones alone and lacks a portion of them. V and J calls and clone size are as listed in that table; D and trimming were resolved from the DNA. The sample includes about 330,000 clones, 92% seen only once; the top ten take 15% to 20%. Trimming removed 4 bases from V and 4 bases from J; junction bases left unmatched: 6. Per germline, CDR1 SGHRS and CDR2 YFSETQ. The CDR3 covers 14 residues. Participants came from some 23 US areas, aged about 18 to 95 years. Recovered participants had two consecutive negative NP/OP PCR tests, healthcare professional clearance, or symptom resolution. The data belong to a study of blood T cell repertoires in COVID-19.

The chain couples TRBV5-1 to TRBJ1-1; 8 positions agree with TRBD1. The clonotype was recovered from a woman under 40 who had recovered from COVID-19. The sample comprised PBMCs or T cells enriched from blood (not recorded which). The DNA of the CDR3 is TGCGCCAGCAGCCAGGCTACAGGGGGCACTGAAGCTTTCTTT. Residues: CASSQATGGTEAFF.